These 14 T cell receptor beta chains were sequenced from one sample in a study of OX40 agonist ivuxolimab in advanced cancers. Repertoires were generated with immunoSEQ multiplex PCR, while TCRdb's copy carries only in-frame clones and drops some. The sample holds approximately 100,000 clones, under 90% seen once. The sequenced sample was CD4+ or CD8+ T cells sorted from blood, obtained in a trial of the OX40 agonist ivuxolimab. These receptors came from an adult with an advanced solid tumor such as melanoma, head and neck, liver or kidney cancer.

This clone occurred a few times. This rearrangement joins TRBV7-2 to TRBJ2-5, with D maybe TRBD2 (6 bases). The CDR3 runs to 15 residues. Trimming pared 3 bases from V and 6 bases from J, leaving 17 bases between. CDR1 and CDR2 from the germline V gene are SGHTA and FQGNSA. The CDR3 is CASSLDFRLEQTQYF. The CDR3 DNA reads as TGTGCCAGCAGCTTGGATTTTCGACTAGAACAGACCCAGTACTTC. The variable domain in full, completed from reference TRBV7-2 and TRBJ2-5, reads GAGVSQSPSNKVTEKGKDVELRCDPISGHTALYWYRQSLGQGLEFLIYFQGNSAPDKSGLPSDRFSAERTGGSVSTLTIQRTQQEDSAVYLCASSLDFRLEQTQYFGPGTRLLVL.

The CDR3 protein is CASSQGGSHSYEQYF. As DNA, the CDR3 is TGTGCCAGCAGCCAGGGGGGGAGCCACTCCTACGAGCAGTACTTC. This rearrangement joins TRBV14 to TRBJ2-7; 7 positions match TRBD2. The trim removed 3 bases at V and 0 bases at J, leaving 5 bases unmatched. The CDR3 extends over 15 amino acids. The germline V gene has CDR1 SGHDN and CDR2 FVKESK.

V usage is TRBV9 and J usage is TRBJ2-7; possible D gene TRBD1, 5 bases. The CDR3 contains 16 residues. V dropped 0 bases and J dropped 5 bases, with 18 bases sitting between them. Looked up from germline, CDR1 is SGDLS and CDR2 is YYNGEE. The CDR3 nucleotides read TGTGCCAGCAGCGTAGGAAACATGGCACCACAGGACGAGCAGTACTTC. Protein sequence: CASSVGNMAPQDEQYF.

The rearrangement links TRBV4-3 to TRBJ1-1, with 7 bases that match TRBD1. The V gene's germline CDR1 is LGHNA and CDR2 YSLEER. The CDR3 has 13 residues. V lost 1 base, J lost 11 bases, and 7 bases stayed unmatched. The CDR3 loop is CASSQVHPGGAFF. The CDR3 coding sequence is TGCGCCAGCAGCCAAGTTCATCCAGGGGGGGCTTTCTTT.

The V gene is TRBV29-1, the J gene TRBJ1-2; D perhaps matches TRBD1 (6 bases). V shed 8 bases and J shed 3 bases, with 13 bases lying between them. The germline V gene has CDR1 SQVTM and CDR2 ANQGSEA. The CDR3 totals 12 residues. DNA of the CDR3: TGCAGCCATTTGCCAGGGGACTATGGCTACACCTTC. As protein: CSHLPGDYGYTF.

The rearrangement links TRBV6-1 to TRBJ1-2, with D tentatively TRBD1 (5 bases). The germline V gene encodes CDR1 MNHNS and CDR2 SASEGT. Trimming cost V 2 bases and J 8 bases, with 24 bases left between them. The CDR3 is 17 residues long. The CDR3 bases are TGTGCCAGCAGTGAAAGAGTGGGGGTCTTGGTATCTCAAGGCTACACCTTC. Its protein product is CASSERVGVLVSQGYTF.

This rearrangement joins TRBV5-1 to TRBJ1-2; D is unclear. This CDR3 is 16 amino acids long. V was trimmed by 0 bases and J by 6 bases, leaving 18 bases between them. CDR1 and CDR2 from the germline V gene are SGHRS and YFSETQ. CDR3 nucleotides: TGCGCCAGCAGCTTGGCCGTGGTGGCTGGAGGAGATGGCTACACCTTC. Protein product: CASSLAVVAGGDGYTF.

In this sample, this clone turned up a few times. V gene TRBV12-5 combines with J gene TRBJ2-7; D call uncertain. This CDR3 region has 13 residues. CDR1 and CDR2 from the germline V gene are LGHNT and FRNRAP. The V end was cut by 1 base, the J end by 2 bases, with 6 bases between. This CDR3 is CASGLGRAYEQYF. Here the CDR3 DNA reads TGTGCTAGTGGTTTGGGACGGGCCTACGAGCAGTACTTC.

The J gene is TRBJ2-1, the V gene TRBV5-6; 7 nucleotides match TRBD1. CDR1 is SGHDT and CDR2 is YYEEEE in the germline V gene. The CDR3 totals 15 residues. J gave up 2 bases and V 3 bases, and 5 bases lay outside the gene matches. The DNA for the CDR3 is TGTGCCAGCAGCTACCGGGACAGAGCCTACAATGAGCAGTTCTTC. Residues: CASSYRDRAYNEQFF.

In DNA, the CDR3 is TGTGCCAGCAGAGACTTGGACGGCAACACTGAAGCTTTCTTT. Its translation is CASRDLDGNTEAFF. V and J are TRBV6-5 and TRBJ1-1, with D unresolved. With 6 bases removed from V and 2 bases from J, the gap between germline ends came to 13 bases. The CDR3 loop spans 14 amino acids. The germline gives CDR1 MNHEY, CDR2 SVGAGI.

This clone was detected only once. The chain carries TRBV10-2 and TRBJ1-4; D unclear. The germline V gene has CDR1 WSHSY and CDR2 SAAADI. The CDR3 runs to 12 residues. V shed 5 bases and J shed 8 bases, with 9 bases lying between them. CDR3 in DNA: TGCGCCAGCAGTAAGAACAGAGAAAAACTGTTTTTT. Protein sequence: CASSKNREKLFF.

The rearrangement links TRBV7-6 to TRBJ2-7; D remains ambiguous. The CDR3 is 13 residues long. V lost 0 bases and J lost 1, with 4 bases in between. Germline CDR1 reads SGHVS; CDR2 reads FNYEAQ. CDR3 nucleotides: TGTGCCAGCAGCTTAGCGAAATCCTACGAGCAGTACTTC. It yields the protein CASSLAKSYEQYF.

The J gene is TRBJ2-7, the V gene TRBV28, with D possibly being TRBD2 (5 bases). The germline V and J ends were trimmed by 1 base and 7 bases, with 8 bases remaining between them. This CDR3 is 12 amino acids long. Germline loops: CDR1 MDHEN, CDR2 SYDVKM. The CDR3 here is CASSLLTGEQYF. The CDR3 bases are TGTGCCAGCAGTTTATTGACGGGGGAGCAGTACTTC.

The gene calls are TRBV27 and TRBJ1-1; D is unresolved. V was shortened by 0 bases and J by 0 bases, with 8 bases between the two germline ends. The CDR3 is 15 amino acids. CDR1 and CDR2 (germline): MNHEY, SMNVEV (reference sequence). The CDR3 region has the DNA TGTGCCAGCAGTTTATCCGCAAGGATGAACACTGAAGCTTTCTTT. This sequence encodes CASSLSARMNTEAFF.